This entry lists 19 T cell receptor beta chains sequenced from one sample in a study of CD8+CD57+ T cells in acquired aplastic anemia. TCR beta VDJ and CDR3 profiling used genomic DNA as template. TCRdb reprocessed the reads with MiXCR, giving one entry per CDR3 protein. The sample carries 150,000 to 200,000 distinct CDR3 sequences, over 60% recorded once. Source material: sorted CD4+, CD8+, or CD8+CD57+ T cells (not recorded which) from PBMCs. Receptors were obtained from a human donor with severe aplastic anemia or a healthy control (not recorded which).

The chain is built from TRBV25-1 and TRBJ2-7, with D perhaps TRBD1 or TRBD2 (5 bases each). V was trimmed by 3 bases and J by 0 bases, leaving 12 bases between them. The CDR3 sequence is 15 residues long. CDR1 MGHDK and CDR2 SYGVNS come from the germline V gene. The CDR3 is CASSDLAGTSYEQYF. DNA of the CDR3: TGTGCCAGCAGTGACCTCGCTGGGACCTCCTACGAGCAGTACTTC.

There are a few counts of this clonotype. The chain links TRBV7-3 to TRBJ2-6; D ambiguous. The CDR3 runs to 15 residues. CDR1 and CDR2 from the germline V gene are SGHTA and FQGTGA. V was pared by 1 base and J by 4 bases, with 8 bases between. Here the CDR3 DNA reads TGTGCCAGCAGCTTAAATGTTTTCGGGGCCAACGTCCTGACTTTC. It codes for CASSLNVFGANVLTF.

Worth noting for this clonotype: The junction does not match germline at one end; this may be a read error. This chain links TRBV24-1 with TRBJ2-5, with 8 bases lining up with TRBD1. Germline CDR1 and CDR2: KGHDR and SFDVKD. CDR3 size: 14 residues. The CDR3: CATSDWDRQGTQYF. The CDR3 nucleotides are TGTGCCACCAGTGATTGGGACAGGCAAGGGACCCAGTACTTC.

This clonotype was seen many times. The CDR3, as DNA: TGTGCCAGCAGTTCGGGAGCTGCTGAAGCTTTCTTT. Translation gives CASSSGAAEAFF. The genes are TRBV6-2 or TRBV6-3 and TRBJ1-1, with no clear D. V gave up 4 bases and J gave up 6 bases, with 9 bases separating them. CDR3 length equals 12 residues. CDR1 and CDR2 (germline): MNHEY, SVGEGT.

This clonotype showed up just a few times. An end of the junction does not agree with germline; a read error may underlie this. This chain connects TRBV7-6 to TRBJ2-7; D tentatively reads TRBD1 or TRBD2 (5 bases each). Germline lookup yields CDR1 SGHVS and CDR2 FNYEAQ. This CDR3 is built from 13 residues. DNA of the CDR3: TGTGTCAGCAGCTCGGGACCGAACTACGAGCAGTACTTC. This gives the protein CVSSSGPNYEQYF.

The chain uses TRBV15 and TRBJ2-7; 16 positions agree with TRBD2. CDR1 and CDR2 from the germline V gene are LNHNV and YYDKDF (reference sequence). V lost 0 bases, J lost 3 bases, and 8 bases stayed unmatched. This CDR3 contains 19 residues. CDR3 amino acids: CATSRDVGTSGGGHYEQYF. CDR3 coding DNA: TGTGCCACCAGCAGAGATGTGGGGACTAGCGGGGGGGGCCACTACGAGCAGTACTTC.

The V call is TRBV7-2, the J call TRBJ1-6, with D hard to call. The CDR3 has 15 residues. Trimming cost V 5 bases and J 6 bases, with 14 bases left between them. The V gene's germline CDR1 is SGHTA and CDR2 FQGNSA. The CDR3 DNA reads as TGTGCCAGCAGCGGGAGGATCCGGAGTAATTCACCCCTCCACTTT. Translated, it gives CASSGRIRSNSPLHF.

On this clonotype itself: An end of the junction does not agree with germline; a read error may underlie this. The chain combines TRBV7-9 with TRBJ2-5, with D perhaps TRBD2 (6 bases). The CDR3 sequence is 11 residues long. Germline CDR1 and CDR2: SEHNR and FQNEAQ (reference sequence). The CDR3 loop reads CASSLVAGGDF. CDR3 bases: TGTGCCAGCAGCTTAGTAGCCGGAGGGGACTTC.

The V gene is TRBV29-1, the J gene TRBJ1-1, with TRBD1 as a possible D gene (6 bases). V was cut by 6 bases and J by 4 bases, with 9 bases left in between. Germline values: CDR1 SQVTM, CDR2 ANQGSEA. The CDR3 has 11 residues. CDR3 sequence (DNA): TGCAGCGTAGGGGGGGGCACTGAAGCTTTCTTT. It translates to CSVGGGTEAFF.

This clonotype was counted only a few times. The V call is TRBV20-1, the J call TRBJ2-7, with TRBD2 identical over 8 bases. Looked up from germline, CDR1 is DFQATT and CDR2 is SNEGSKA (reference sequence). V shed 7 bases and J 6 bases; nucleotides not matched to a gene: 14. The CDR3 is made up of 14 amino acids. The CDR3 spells CSVSAGREVAEQYF. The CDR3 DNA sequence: TGCAGTGTCAGCGCGGGGCGGGAGGTGGCCGAGCAGTACTTC.

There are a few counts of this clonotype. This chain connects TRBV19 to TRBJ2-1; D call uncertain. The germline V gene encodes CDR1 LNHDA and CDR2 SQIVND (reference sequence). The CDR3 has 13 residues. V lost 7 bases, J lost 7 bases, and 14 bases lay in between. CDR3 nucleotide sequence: TGTGCCAGTAAAGGAACCCAAACTAATGAGCAGTTCTTC. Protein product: CASKGTQTNEQFF. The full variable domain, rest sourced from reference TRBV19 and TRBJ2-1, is DGGITQSPKYLFRKEGQNVTLSCEQNLNHDAMYWYRQDPGQGLRLIYYSQIVNDFQKGDIAEGYSVSREKKESFPLTVTSAQKNPTAFYLCASKGTQTNEQFFGPGTRLTVL.

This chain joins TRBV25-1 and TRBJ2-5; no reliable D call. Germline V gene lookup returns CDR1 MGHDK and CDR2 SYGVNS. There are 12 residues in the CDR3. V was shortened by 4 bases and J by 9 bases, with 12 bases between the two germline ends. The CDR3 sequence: CASSGTPLAQYF. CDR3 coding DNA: TGTGCCAGCAGTGGGACCCCCTTAGCCCAGTACTTC. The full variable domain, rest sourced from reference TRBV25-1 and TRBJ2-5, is EADIYQTPRYLVIGTGKKITLECSQTMGHDKMYWYQQDPGMELHLIHYSYGVNSTEKGDLSSESTVSRIRTEHFPLTLESARPSHTSQYLCASSGTPLAQYFGPGTRLLVL.

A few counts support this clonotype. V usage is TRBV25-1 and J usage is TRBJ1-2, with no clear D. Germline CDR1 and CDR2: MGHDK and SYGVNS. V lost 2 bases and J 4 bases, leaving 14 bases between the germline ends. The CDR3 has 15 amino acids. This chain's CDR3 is CASSEVGSQSYGYTF. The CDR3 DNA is TGTGCCAGCAGTGAAGTAGGCAGCCAGTCCTATGGCTACACCTTC.

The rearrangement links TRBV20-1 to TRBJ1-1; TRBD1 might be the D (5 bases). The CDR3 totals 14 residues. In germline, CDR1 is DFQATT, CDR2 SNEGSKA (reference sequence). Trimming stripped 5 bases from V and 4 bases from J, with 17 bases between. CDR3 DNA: TGCAGTGCTGACACTAGCGGGGCCCTCACTGAAGCTTTCTTT. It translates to CSADTSGALTEAFF.

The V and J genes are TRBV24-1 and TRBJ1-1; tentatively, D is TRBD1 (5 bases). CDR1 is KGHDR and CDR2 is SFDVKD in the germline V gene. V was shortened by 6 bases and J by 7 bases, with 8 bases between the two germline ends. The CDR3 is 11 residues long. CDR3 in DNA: TGTGCCACCAGTAGGGGAGATGAAGCTTTCTTT. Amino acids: CATSRGDEAFF.

CDR3 in DNA: TGTGCCAGCAGTGAGGAGCAGGGAGTAGATGGCTACACCTTC. This encodes CASSEEQGVDGYTF. The genes are TRBV2 and TRBJ1-2, with D maybe TRBD1 (5 bases). The ends were cut back, 3 bases at V and 6 bases at J, with 14 bases in the middle. The germline V gene has CDR1 SNHLY and CDR2 FYNNEI. CDR3 size: 14 residues.

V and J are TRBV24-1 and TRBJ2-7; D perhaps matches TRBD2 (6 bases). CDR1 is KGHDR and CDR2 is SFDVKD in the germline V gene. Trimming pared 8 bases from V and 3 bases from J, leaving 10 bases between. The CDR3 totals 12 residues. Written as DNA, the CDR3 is TGTGCCACCATGGACGGGAGCTACGAGCAGTACTTC. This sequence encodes CATMDGSYEQYF.

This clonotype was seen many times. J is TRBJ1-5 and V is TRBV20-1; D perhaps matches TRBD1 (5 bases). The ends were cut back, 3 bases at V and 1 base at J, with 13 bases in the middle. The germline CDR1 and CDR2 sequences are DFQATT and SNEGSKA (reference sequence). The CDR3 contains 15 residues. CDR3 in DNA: TGCAGTGCTAGGGAAAACCGGGACAGCAATCAGCCCCAGCATTTT. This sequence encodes CSARENRDSNQPQHF.

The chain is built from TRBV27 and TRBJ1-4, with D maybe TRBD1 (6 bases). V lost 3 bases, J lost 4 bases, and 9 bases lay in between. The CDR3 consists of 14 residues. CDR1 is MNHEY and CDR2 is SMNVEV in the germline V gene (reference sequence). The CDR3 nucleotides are TGTGCCAGCAGTTTTGAGGGGGGTAATGAAAAACTGTTTTTT. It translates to CASSFEGGNEKLFF.